The next 28 T cell receptor beta chains were all read from a single sample in a study of cytomegalovirus exposure and HLA in healthy donors. The PCR used 60 Vbeta and 13 Jbeta primers. Sequencing used immunoSEQ multiplex PCR; TCRdb keeps in-frame clones, though not all of them. The table lists about 98,000 clones, under 75% of them singletons. The material sequenced was PBMCs. The receptors shown here come from a man aged 50 or older in good health and CMV-seronegative.

The chain uses TRBV19 and TRBJ2-3; TRBD1 aligns across 7 bases. Germline V gene sequence: CDR1 LNHDA, CDR2 SQIVND (reference sequence). This CDR3 is built from 14 residues. V trimming: 3 bases; J trimming: 0 bases; junction bases outside the gene matches: 0. The CDR3 reads CASSMTGSTDTQYF. The CDR3 coding sequence is TGTGCCAGTAGTATGACAGGGAGCACAGATACGCAGTATTTT.

The rearrangement uses TRBV19 and TRBJ1-5; D uncertain. Germline assignment: CDR1 LNHDA and CDR2 SQIVND (reference sequence). V gave up 3 bases and J gave up 0 bases, with 9 bases separating them. This CDR3 region has 15 residues. CDR3 coding DNA: TGTGCCAGTAGTATGCCGGGGATTAGCAATCAGCCCCAGCATTTT. This gives the protein CASSMPGISNQPQHF.

The chain links TRBV7-9 to TRBJ2-1; the D gene is possibly TRBD1 (5 bases). The germline V and J ends were trimmed by 2 bases and 0 bases, with 8 bases remaining between them. Looked up from germline, CDR1 is SEHNR and CDR2 is FQNEAQ (reference sequence). The CDR3 totals 15 residues. The CDR3 region is CASSLKGISYNEQFF. Written as DNA, the CDR3 is TGTGCCAGCAGCTTAAAGGGGATCTCCTACAATGAGCAGTTCTTC.

This clone was seen only a few times. The genes are TRBV10-3 and TRBJ2-1, with TRBD1 matching 11 bases. The CDR3 extends over 16 amino acids. Trimming removed 0 bases from V and 5 bases from J; junction bases left unmatched: 3. Germline CDR1 ENHRY, CDR2 SYGVKD. CDR3 protein: CAISESGTGGNNEQFF. The CDR3 coding sequence is TGTGCCATCAGTGAGTCAGGGACAGGGGGGAACAATGAGCAGTTCTTC.

The chain combines TRBV15 with TRBJ2-5, with 7 bases lining up with TRBD1. Germline CDR1 is LNHNV and CDR2 is YYDKDF (reference sequence). The CDR3 runs to 15 residues. V dropped 2 bases and J dropped 5; count of bases not matched to a gene: 8. This CDR3 reads CATSRQTGSWETQYF. The CDR3, as DNA: TGTGCCACCAGCAGACAGACAGGGTCGTGGGAGACCCAGTACTTC.

This CDR3 is CASRGTGVEKLFF. The CDR3 DNA follows: TGTGCCAGCAGGGGGACAGGGGTCGAAAAACTGTTTTTT. V is TRBV2 and J is TRBJ1-4, with 10 positions matching TRBD1. This CDR3 comprises 13 residues. Germline trimming cut 6 bases from V and 8 bases from J; bases unmatched to any gene: 3. Germline CDR1 and CDR2: SNHLY and FYNNEI.

The sample holds one count of this clone. The chain couples TRBV7-2 to TRBJ2-4, with D tentatively TRBD2 (5 bases). The V and J ends lost 4 bases and 6 bases respectively, with 13 bases between them. The CDR3 sequence is 14 residues long. Germline V gene sequence: CDR1 SGHTA, CDR2 FQGNSA. The CDR3: CASSSPSGTNIQYF. For the CDR3, the DNA is TGTGCCAGCAGCTCACCCAGCGGTACAAACATTCAGTACTTC.

CDR3 residues: CASTRNSGTSETQYF. CDR3 bases: TGTGCCAGCACCCGTAACTCCGGGACATCGGAGACCCAGTACTTC. V and J are TRBV6-5 and TRBJ2-5, with a tentative D call TRBD1 (6 bases). CDR1 is MNHEY, CDR2 SVGAGI, per germline. Deletions cut 7 bases from V and 5 bases from J, with 20 bases between. The CDR3 spans 15 residues.

V and J are TRBV6-5 and TRBJ2-5; TRBD1 might be the D (5 bases). The CDR3 consists of 15 residues. Deletions cut 5 bases from V and 4 bases from J, with 17 bases between. Germline CDR1 reads MNHEY; CDR2 reads SVGAGI. CDR3 residues: CASSPSREELETQYF. CDR3 nucleotides: TGTGCCAGCAGTCCCTCCAGGGAAGAGTTAGAGACCCAGTACTTC.

The count of this clone is one. V usage is TRBV14 and J usage is TRBJ2-5, with 8 bases that match TRBD1. The J call is doubtful: the DNA matches TRBJ2-7 better. The CDR3 is made up of 15 amino acids. Germline V gene lookup returns CDR1 SGHDN and CDR2 FVKESK. This chain's CDR3 is CASSQRTGIPNEQYF. DNA of the CDR3: TGTGCCAGCAGCCAACGGACAGGGATCCCCAACGAGCAGTACTTC.

In its sample, this clone was seen once. The CDR3 sequence: CASSQDGQGAITDTQYF. CDR3 sequence (DNA): TGCGCCAGCAGCCAAGATGGGCAGGGGGCTATCACAGATACGCAGTATTTT. The chain links TRBV4-1 to TRBJ2-3, with 8 bases fitting TRBD1. The CDR3 runs to 17 residues. V trimming: 0 bases; J trimming: 2 bases; junction bases outside the gene matches: 7. CDR1 and CDR2 from the germline V gene are MGHRA and YSYEKL.

The rearrangement uses TRBV5-1 and TRBJ1-4, with D possibly TRBD1 on 5 matching bases. Germline lookup yields CDR1 SGHRS and CDR2 YFSETQ. The V end lost 4 bases, the J end lost 8 bases, and 18 bases lay between the germline ends. This CDR3 comprises 15 residues. CDR3 region: CASSLGQGWVEKLFF. CDR3 coding DNA: TGCGCCAGCAGCCTGGGTCAGGGTTGGGTGGAAAAACTGTTTTTT.

The J gene is TRBJ2-2, the V gene TRBV2; TRBD2 matches at 13 bases. V lost 6 bases and J lost 4; bases outside the gene matches: 5. Germline CDR1 reads SNHLY; CDR2 reads FYNNEI. The CDR3 has 16 residues. The CDR3 reads CASRAGTSGATGELFF. The CDR3 DNA sequence: TGTGCCAGCAGGGCCGGGACTAGCGGGGCCACCGGGGAGCTGTTTTTT.

The chain has TRBV4-1 and TRBJ2-3; 11 nucleotides align to TRBD1. The germline CDR1 and CDR2 sequences are MGHRA and YSYEKL. V trimming: 1 base; J trimming: 6 bases; junction bases outside the gene matches: 6. The CDR3 is made up of 16 amino acids. The chain's CDR3 is CASSQGTGGAWDTQYF. CDR3 in DNA: TGCGCCAGCAGCCAAGGGACAGGGGGCGCCTGGGATACGCAGTATTTT.

The gene calls are TRBV18 and TRBJ1-5, with 12 bases that match TRBD1. J lost 6 bases, V lost 3 bases, and 6 bases had no gene match. This CDR3 region has 16 residues. In germline, CDR1 is KGHSH, CDR2 LQKENI. CDR3 DNA sequence: TGTGCCAGCTCACCCCCGGGACAGGGGGCTGGTCAGCCCCAGCATTTT. This sequence encodes CASSPPGQGAGQPQHF.

This clone appeared a few times. This rearrangement joins TRBV5-1 to TRBJ2-3, with TRBD2 matching 9 bases. This CDR3 comprises 13 residues. Germline V CDR1 and CDR2: SGHRS, YFSETQ. The V segment lost 5 bases and the J segment 6 bases; nucleotides outside the gene matches: 4. Here the CDR3 reads CASSAGGMDTQYF. The CDR3 region has the DNA TGCGCCAGCAGTGCGGGGGGGATGGATACGCAGTATTTT.

This sequence joins TRBV30 and TRBJ2-2; tentatively, D is TRBD1 (6 bases). The CDR3 is made up of 13 amino acids. The V end lost 0 bases, the J end lost 6 bases, and 8 bases lay between the germline ends. The germline V gene encodes CDR1 GTSNPN and CDR2 SVGIG (reference sequence). CDR3: CAWSVSGAGELFF. In DNA form, the CDR3 reads TGTGCCTGGAGTGTCTCAGGGGCCGGGGAGCTGTTTTTT. Full variable domain (rest looked up from reference TRBV30 and TRBJ2-2): SQTIHQWPATLVQPVGSPLSLECTVEGTSNPNLYWYRQAAGRGLQLLFYSVGIGQISSEVPQNLSASRPQDRQFILSSKKLLLSDSGFYLCAWSVSGAGELFFGEGSRLTVL.

The J gene is TRBJ1-1, the V gene TRBV6-1; TRBD1 is a possible D gene (6 bases). The CDR3 has 18 amino acids. V dropped 3 bases and J dropped 1 base, with 21 bases sitting between them. Germline CDR1 and CDR2: MNHNS and SASEGT. The CDR3 DNA follows: TGTGCCAGCAGTGACACTATAGATCCTACAGGGACGAACACTGAAGCTTTCTTT. It encodes CASSDTIDPTGTNTEAFF.

The chain employs TRBV19 and TRBJ2-3; D is ambiguous. The CDR3 is made up of 14 amino acids. Germline V gene sequence: CDR1 LNHDA, CDR2 SQIVND (reference sequence). Trimming removed 3 bases at V and 2 bases at J, with 9 bases between. In DNA, the CDR3 is TGTGCCAGTAGTATTAGTCTTTTCACAGATACGCAGTATTTT. This gives the protein CASSISLFTDTQYF.

The chain has TRBV28 and TRBJ2-5; 9 nucleotides agree with TRBD1. Germline CDR1 and CDR2: MDHEN and SYDVKM. Trimming removed 5 bases from V and 4 bases from J; junction bases left unmatched: 14. The CDR3 is 17 amino acids. The CDR3, as DNA: TGTGCCAGCAGTCCCTACAGGGGGCAAGATATTGGAGAGACCCAGTACTTC. Its protein product is CASSPYRGQDIGETQYF.

The genes are TRBV29-1 and TRBJ1-2, with D possibly TRBD1 on 5 matching bases. Trimming took 0 bases from V and 4 from J, leaving 12 bases between them. This CDR3 is built from 14 residues. Germline V CDR1 and CDR2: SQVTM, ANQGSEA. The CDR3 protein is CSVEDQGGGYGYTF. CDR3 coding DNA: TGCAGCGTTGAAGATCAGGGAGGCGGCTATGGCTACACCTTC.

The chain has TRBV4-1 and TRBJ2-7, with D perhaps matching TRBD2 (6 bases). Trimming shortened V by 1 base and J by 0 bases, and 10 bases separated the two germline ends. Germline loops: CDR1 MGHRA, CDR2 YSYEKL. This CDR3 is built from 15 residues. CDR3 in amino acids: CASSQAPGSSYEQYF. CDR3 in DNA: TGCGCCAGCAGCCAAGCTCCCGGGAGCTCCTACGAGCAGTACTTC.

A few counts support this clone. The V call is TRBV13, the J call TRBJ2-6; 12 bases align to TRBD2. V trimming: 5 bases; J trimming: 2 bases; junction bases outside the gene matches: 7. Germline CDR1 reads PRHDT; CDR2 reads FYEKMQ (reference sequence). The CDR3 has 18 residues. The CDR3 region has the DNA TGTGCCAGCAGCGACGGACTAGCGGGGAAAGCTGGGGCCAACGTCCTGACTTTC. This translates into CASSDGLAGKAGANVLTF.

The chain combines TRBV28 with TRBJ2-2, with D perhaps matching TRBD1 (6 bases). CDR1 is MDHEN and CDR2 is SYDVKM in the germline V gene. This CDR3 is 15 amino acids long. The V end lost 5 bases, the J end lost 2 bases, and 12 bases lay between the germline ends. DNA for the CDR3: TGTGCCAGCAGTCCCCCGGGACATAACACCGGGGAGCTGTTTTTT. The encoded protein is CASSPPGHNTGELFF.

V is TRBV6-4 and J is TRBJ2-1, with TRBD2 matching over 7 bases. The CDR3 loop spans 16 amino acids. The V gene end was trimmed by 0 bases and the J gene end by 1 base; junction bases not matched to a gene: 3. Germline-derived CDR1 and CDR2 are MRHNA and SNTAGT. CDR3 region: CASSDSSGMSYNEQFF. The CDR3 nucleotides read TGTGCCAGCAGTGACTCCAGCGGGATGTCCTACAATGAGCAGTTCTTC.

This sequence joins TRBV5-8 and TRBJ1-5; 9 bases are a match to TRBD1. Trimming at V came to 4 bases and at J to 3 bases, leaving 5 bases not matched to a gene. This CDR3 spans 15 amino acids. Per germline, CDR1 SGHTS and CDR2 YDEGEE. CDR3 bases: TGTGCCAGCAGCACCGGGACAGGGCTCAATCAGCCCCAGCATTTT. Its protein is CASSTGTGLNQPQHF.

The chain joins TRBV11-3 to TRBJ2-3; TRBD2 matches at 8 bases. V lost 6 bases and J lost 5; bases outside the gene matches: 10. CDR1 and CDR2 from the germline V gene are SGHNT and YENEEA. CDR3 length equals 15 residues. The CDR3 DNA reads as TGTGCCAGCAGTCAAGACGGGGGGGCCTTAGATACGCAGTATTTT. Translating it yields CASSQDGGALDTQYF.

The chain links TRBV20-1 to TRBJ2-7, with a possible D match to TRBD1 (5 bases). V was shortened by 5 bases and J by 3 bases, with 8 bases between the two germline ends. CDR1 and CDR2 from the germline V gene are DFQATT and SNEGSKA (reference sequence). This CDR3 has 11 residues. This chain's CDR3 is CSALDSYEQYF. CDR3 nucleotide sequence: TGCAGTGCTCTCGACAGCTACGAGCAGTACTTC.